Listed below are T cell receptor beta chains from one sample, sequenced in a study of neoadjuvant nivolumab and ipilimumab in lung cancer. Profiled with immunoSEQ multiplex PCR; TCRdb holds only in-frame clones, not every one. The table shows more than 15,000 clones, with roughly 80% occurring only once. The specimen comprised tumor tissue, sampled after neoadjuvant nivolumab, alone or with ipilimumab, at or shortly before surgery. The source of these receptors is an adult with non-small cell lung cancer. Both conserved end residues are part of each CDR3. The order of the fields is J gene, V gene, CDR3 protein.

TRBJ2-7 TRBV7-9 CATGLAAIRGEQYF
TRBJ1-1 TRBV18 CASSELHRNTEAFF
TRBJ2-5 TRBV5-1 CASSLGSADQETQYF
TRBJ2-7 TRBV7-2 CASSLIQGYEQYF
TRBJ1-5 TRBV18 CASSPSPNQPQHF
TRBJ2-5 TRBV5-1 CASSLGGVRETQYF
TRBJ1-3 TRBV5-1 CASSSGTGPNGSGNTIYF
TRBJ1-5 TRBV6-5 CASSWTGGNQPQHF
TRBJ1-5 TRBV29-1 CSVDPKSNDISNQPQHF
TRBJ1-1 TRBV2 CASTSTGGKAEAFF
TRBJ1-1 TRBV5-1 CASSLGGSRGWTEAFF
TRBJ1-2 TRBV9 CASSEGQGTYGYTF
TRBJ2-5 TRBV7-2 CASSFLETQYF
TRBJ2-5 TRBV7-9 CASSLERGGPETQYF
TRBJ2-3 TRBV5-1 CASSWRGPGESDTQYF
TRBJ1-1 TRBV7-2 CASSAYTGTTEAFF
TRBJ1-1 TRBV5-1 CASSRDGPNTEAFF
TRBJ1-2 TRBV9 CASSASTGAFGYTF
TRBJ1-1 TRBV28 CASSLFGRQGEAFF
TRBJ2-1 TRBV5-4 CASSQEWGEQFF
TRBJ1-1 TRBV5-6 CASSLGLPNTEAFF
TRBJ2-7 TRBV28 CASSQGTRREQYF
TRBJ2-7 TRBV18 CASSPGRGSSYEQYF
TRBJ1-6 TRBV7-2 CASTRRNQGNSPLHF
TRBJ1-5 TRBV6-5 CASSRTKVGNQPQHF
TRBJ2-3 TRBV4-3 CASSQDKSATDTQYF
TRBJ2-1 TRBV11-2 CASSQGWLSGGYNEQFF
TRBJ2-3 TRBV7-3 CASSLVPGLPSEADTQYF
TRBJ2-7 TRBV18 CASSSGVSYEQYF
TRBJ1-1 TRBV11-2 CASSLGGEAFF
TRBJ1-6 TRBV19 CASKLTGVGSPLHF
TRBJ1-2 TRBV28 CASSTPGPVMTF
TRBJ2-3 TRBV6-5 CASGALVLTDTQYF
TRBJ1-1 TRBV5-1 CASSLGGQLNTEAFF
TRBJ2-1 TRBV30 CAWSVQRNEQFF
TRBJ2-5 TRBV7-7 CASSLNRGETQYF
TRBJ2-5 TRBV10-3 CAITAGGYQETQYF
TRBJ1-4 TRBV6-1 CASSGGQGITNEKLFF
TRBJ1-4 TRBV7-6 CASSSNSAGGNEKLFF
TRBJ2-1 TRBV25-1 CASSGRFLAGGINEQFF